This passage covers 10 T cell receptor beta chains from one sample sequenced in a study of shared clonotypes between healthy human individuals. Profiling relied on immunoSEQ multiplex PCR, and the TCRdb table lists in-frame clones only, not all of them. In the table there are about a million clones, approximately 80% of which are singletons. What was sequenced was memory CD4+ T cells from PBMCs. Regarding subset: CD45RA-negative fraction. The receptors were sampled from a man between 18 and 35 years old in good health. Some clones in this sample may be carry-over from other donors' samples.

CDR3 DNA: TGTGCCAGCAGTAGGGACGGTCAGAACACTGAAGCTTTCTTT. Translating it yields CASSRDGQNTEAFF. This chain joins TRBV6-1 and TRBJ1-1, with a possible D match to TRBD1 (5 bases). Germline CDR1 is MNHNS and CDR2 is SASEGT. Trimming pared 5 bases from V and 1 base from J, leaving 11 bases between. The CDR3 extends over 14 amino acids.

The genes are TRBV27 and TRBJ2-7, with TRBD2 matching 7 bases. This CDR3 region has 16 residues. With 4 bases clipped from V and 6 bases from J, the junction kept 15 bases outside the gene matches. Germline CDR1 MNHEY, CDR2 SMNVEV (reference sequence). CDR3 residues: CASSSGREKGWAEQYF. DNA of the CDR3: TGTGCCAGCAGTTCAGGGCGGGAGAAAGGTTGGGCCGAGCAGTACTTC.

This chain uses TRBV19 with TRBJ2-1, with D possibly called TRBD1 or TRBD2 (6 bases each). Germline loops: CDR1 LNHDA, CDR2 SQIVND (reference sequence). The V end was cut by 5 bases, the J end by 6 bases, with 20 bases between. This CDR3 spans 16 amino acids. The CDR3 nucleotides read TGTGCCAGTAGTCCAACCAGTGGGGGGCCGGGCAATGAGCAGTTCTTC. As protein: CASSPTSGGPGNEQFF.

The CDR3 nucleotides read TGTGCCAGCAGTACGCCCCTAAGGGGGAGAAGCTACGAGCAGTACTTC. Protein sequence: CASSTPLRGRSYEQYF. The gene calls are TRBV6-6 and TRBJ2-7, with D possibly TRBD1 on 6 matching bases. V was cut by 5 bases and J by 3 bases, with 20 bases left in between. The CDR3 is 16 residues long. The germline CDR1 and CDR2 sequences are MNHNY and SVGAGI (reference sequence).

The chain recombines TRBV2 with TRBJ2-2; 11 bases line up with TRBD1. The CDR3 contains 16 residues. Germline V gives CDR1 SNHLY, CDR2 FYNNEI. The V segment lost 6 bases and the J segment 4 bases; nucleotides outside the gene matches: 7. DNA of the CDR3: TGTGCCAGCAGCTATCCTGGGACAGGGGGCACCGGGGAGCTGTTTTTT. Translation: CASSYPGTGGTGELFF.

For the CDR3, the DNA is TGCGCCAGCAGCTTTCGGACGTATGAGGGTCGGGAGACCCAGTACTTC. It translates to CASSFRTYEGRETQYF. The rearrangement uses TRBV5-1 and TRBJ2-5; weak D call: TRBD2 (5 bases). The CDR3 contains 16 residues. The V and J ends lost 2 bases and 5 bases respectively, with 19 bases between them. The germline gives CDR1 SGHRS, CDR2 YFSETQ.

The rearrangement links TRBV5-6 to TRBJ2-1; 8 nucleotides match TRBD2. The V segment lost 4 bases and the J segment 0 bases; nucleotides outside the gene matches: 6. There are 16 residues in the CDR3. CDR1 is SGHDT and CDR2 is YYEEEE in the germline V gene. Here the CDR3 DNA reads TGTGCCAGCAGCGAAGCCGCGGGGGGCTCCTACAATGAGCAGTTCTTC. This gives the protein CASSEAAGGSYNEQFF.

This clone was seen only a few times. This chain uses TRBV6-1 with TRBJ2-7, with D possibly TRBD2 on 6 matching bases. This CDR3 is 15 amino acids long. Germline lookup yields CDR1 MNHNS and CDR2 SASEGT. Between the trimmed V and J ends, which lost 4 bases and 5 bases, there was a span of 18 bases. CDR3 DNA: TGTGCCAGCAGTGCTCCCTCGGGGGTGTTCCACGAGCAGTACTTC. Protein product: CASSAPSGVFHEQYF.

V is TRBV29-1 and J is TRBJ1-2; 7 nucleotides align to TRBD1. Germline values: CDR1 SQVTM, CDR2 ANQGSEA. There are 14 residues in the CDR3. With 4 bases clipped from V and 4 bases from J, the junction kept 9 bases outside the gene matches. CDR3 protein: CSVAGTATSYGYTF. CDR3 sequence (DNA): TGCAGCGTTGCGGGGACAGCAACCTCCTATGGCTACACCTTC.

The chain uses TRBV28 and TRBJ2-6, with 13 bases fitting TRBD2. CDR3 length equals 18 residues. V lost 6 bases and J lost 4; bases outside the gene matches: 9. Germline assignment: CDR1 MDHEN and CDR2 SYDVKM. CDR3 DNA sequence: TGTGCCAGCAGCCGCGGACTAGCGGGAGAATCAGGGGCCAACGTCCTGACTTTC. Its translation is CASSRGLAGESGANVLTF.